The 20 T cell receptor beta chains presented below share a single source sample, sequenced in a study of cytomegalovirus exposure and HLA in healthy donors. PCR involved 60 Vbeta and 13 Jbeta primers. Profiling relied on immunoSEQ multiplex PCR, and the TCRdb table lists in-frame clones only, not all of them. The table includes around 140,000 clones, roughly four fifths detected once. The material sequenced was PBMCs. These TCRs come from a woman aged 55-69 years in good health and CMV-seropositive.

V usage is TRBV29-1 and J usage is TRBJ1-2, with a possible D match to TRBD1 (5 bases). The CDR3 is 13 amino acids. CDR1 is SQVTM and CDR2 is ANQGSEA in the germline V gene. Trimming shortened V by 4 bases and J by 3 bases, and 12 bases separated the two germline ends. The CDR3 reads CSVAPRVDYGYTF. Here the CDR3 DNA reads TGCAGCGTTGCCCCCAGGGTGGACTATGGCTACACCTTC. Together with reference TRBV29-1 and TRBJ1-2, the CDR3 gives the full variable domain: SAVISQKPSRDICQRGTSLTIQCQVDSQVTMMFWYRQQPGQSLTLIATANQGSEATYESGFVIDKFPISRPNLTFSTLTVSNMSPEDSSIYLCSVAPRVDYGYTFGSGTRLTVV.

The chain uses TRBV27 and TRBJ1-2; possibly TRBD1 for D (5 bases). Trimming removed 3 bases from V and 4 bases from J, with 12 bases in between. CDR3 size: 14 residues. Germline V CDR1 and CDR2: MNHEY, SMNVEV (reference sequence). DNA for the CDR3: TGTGCCAGCAGTTTTCGCCAGGGAGGCTATGGCTACACCTTC. This gives the protein CASSFRQGGYGYTF.

This rearrangement joins TRBV6-1 to TRBJ2-1, with D tentatively TRBD2 (6 bases). The CDR3 sequence is 16 residues long. V dropped 4 bases and J dropped 2 bases, with 15 bases sitting between them. The germline V gene encodes CDR1 MNHNS and CDR2 SASEGT. The CDR3 protein is CASSARGTPAYNEQFF. Written as DNA, the CDR3 is TGTGCCAGCAGTGCCAGAGGGACTCCCGCCTACAATGAGCAGTTCTTC.

This chain links TRBV4-2 with TRBJ2-4, with 9 bases lining up with TRBD1. V gave up 0 bases and J gave up 2 bases; unmatched junction bases: 2. The CDR3 is made up of 16 amino acids. The V gene's germline CDR1 is LGHNA and CDR2 YNFKEQ. The CDR3 DNA reads TGTGCCAGCAGCCAAGAAGGGACAGGGCCCAAAAACATTCAGTACTTC. Protein product: CASSQEGTGPKNIQYF.

This rearrangement joins TRBV9 to TRBJ1-1, with D perhaps matching TRBD1 (6 bases). V was clipped by 2 bases and J by 3 bases, with 20 bases between them. The CDR3 spans 17 residues. The germline V gene has CDR1 SGDLS and CDR2 YYNGEE. As DNA, the CDR3 is TGTGCCAGCAGCGTGGGGCAAACAGGGAAGGGGTACACTGAAGCTTTCTTT. The encoded protein is CASSVGQTGKGYTEAFF. The variable domain in full, completed from reference TRBV9 and TRBJ1-1, reads DSGVTQTPKHLITATGQRVTLRCSPRSGDLSVYWYQQSLDQGLQFLIQYYNGEERAKGNILERFSAQQFPDLHSELNLSSLELGDSALYFCASSVGQTGKGYTEAFFGQGTRLTVV.

The chain has TRBV5-1 and TRBJ2-1, with 8 bases aligning to TRBD2. Germline CDR1 is SGHRS and CDR2 is YFSETQ. The trim removed 0 bases at V and 8 bases at J, leaving 7 bases unmatched. The CDR3 extends over 15 amino acids. The CDR3 coding sequence is TGCGCCAGCAGCTTGGAACGAGAGCGGGAGCATGAGCAGTTCTTC. It yields the protein CASSLEREREHEQFF. Combining the CDR3 with reference TRBV5-1 and TRBJ2-1 gives the whole variable domain KAGVTQTPRYLIKTRGQQVTLSCSPISGHRSVSWYQQTPGQGLQFLFEYFSETQRNKGNFPGRFSGRQFSNSRSEMNVSTLELGDSALYLCASSLEREREHEQFFGPGTRLTVL.

This sequence joins TRBV10-3 and TRBJ2-3, with TRBD2 matching 13 bases. V was pared by 2 bases and J by 6 bases, with 11 bases of the junction left unmatched. This CDR3 spans 18 amino acids. Per germline, CDR1 ENHRY and CDR2 SYGVKD. The CDR3 here is CAISEDGTSGDLVDTQYF. In nucleotides, the CDR3 is TGTGCCATCAGTGAGGACGGGACTAGCGGGGATCTGGTGGATACGCAGTATTTT.

This clone was recorded only once. This chain joins TRBV29-1 and TRBJ2-5; 10 bases fit TRBD2. V was clipped by 5 bases and J by 4 bases; unmatched bases: 4. The CDR3 consists of 13 residues. Looked up from germline, CDR1 is SQVTM and CDR2 is ANQGSEA. CDR3 sequence reads: CSVRTSGRETQYF. For the CDR3, the DNA is TGCAGCGTTCGGACTAGCGGTAGAGAGACCCAGTACTTC.

The genes are TRBV7-2 and TRBJ2-1; 7 bases line up with TRBD1. Germline loops: CDR1 SGHTA, CDR2 FQGNSA. The V and J ends lost 1 base and 5 bases, in that order; junction bases with no gene match: 5. This CDR3 is 15 amino acids long. CDR3 protein: CASSLEGQSHNEQFF. In nucleotides, the CDR3 is TGTGCCAGCAGCTTAGAGGGACAGAGCCACAATGAGCAGTTCTTC.

The CDR3 region has the DNA TGTGCCAGCAGCCACTCGGGAGTCCGTGAGACCCAGTACTTC. Protein product: CASSHSGVRETQYF. The J gene is TRBJ2-5, the V gene TRBV5-4, with a possible D match to TRBD2 (6 bases). Per germline, CDR1 SGHNT and CDR2 YYREEE (reference sequence). The CDR3 has 14 residues. Trimming pared 4 bases from V and 5 bases from J, leaving 15 bases between.

This sequence joins TRBV30 and TRBJ2-1, with 9 bases identical to TRBD1. CDR3 length: 15 residues. The V gene end was trimmed by 3 bases and the J gene end by 6 bases; junction bases not matched to a gene: 9. Germline V gene data show CDR1 as GTSNPN and CDR2 as SVGIG (reference sequence). The CDR3 DNA reads TGTGCCTGGAGGCCCCGGGACAGGGTGGTCAATGAGCAGTTCTTC. As protein: CAWRPRDRVVNEQFF.

The gene calls are TRBV19 and TRBJ1-5; D unclear. The CDR3 has 13 residues. Between the trimmed V and J ends, which lost 6 bases and 3 bases, there was a span of 9 bases. Germline V gene sequence: CDR1 LNHDA, CDR2 SQIVND (reference sequence). CDR3 residues: CASRIRSNQPQHF. CDR3 DNA sequence: TGTGCCAGTAGAATCCGGTCCAATCAGCCCCAGCATTTT.

The chain recombines TRBV5-1 with TRBJ2-1; D perhaps matches TRBD2 (6 bases). Germline V CDR1 and CDR2: SGHRS, YFSETQ. Trimming took off 2 bases at V and 8 bases at J, with 17 bases between the two ends. The length of the CDR3 is 15 residues. The CDR3 DNA is TGCGCCAGCAGCTTATTGGCGGGATTGGGCGATGAGCAGTTCTTC. Translating it yields CASSLLAGLGDEQFF.

This chain uses TRBV30 with TRBJ2-7; 10 nucleotides agree with TRBD1. The V and J ends lost 8 bases and 2 bases, in that order; junction bases with no gene match: 3. The germline V gene encodes CDR1 GTSNPN and CDR2 SVGIG (reference sequence). The CDR3 runs to 12 residues. This CDR3 reads CAVGTGAYEQYF. Written as DNA, the CDR3 is TGTGCCGTAGGGACAGGGGCCTACGAGCAGTACTTC. The entire variable domain, with the rest obtained from reference TRBV30 and TRBJ2-7, is as follows: SQTIHQWPATLVQPVGSPLSLECTVEGTSNPNLYWYRQAAGRGLQLLFYSVGIGQISSEVPQNLSASRPQDRQFILSSKKLLLSDSGFYLCAVGTGAYEQYFGPGTRLTVT.

The DNA of the CDR3 is TGTGCCAGCAGCTTAGATTCCGCGGAAGACAGATTCTACGAGCAGTACTTC. As protein: CASSLDSAEDRFYEQYF. The chain combines TRBV11-3 with TRBJ2-7; possibly TRBD1 for D (5 bases). The germline V gene has CDR1 SGHNT and CDR2 YENEEA. V dropped 0 bases and J dropped 3 bases, with 18 bases sitting between them. This CDR3 is 17 amino acids long. Using reference TRBV11-3 and TRBJ2-7 for the parts outside the CDR3, the full variable domain is EAGVVQSPRYKIIEKKQPVAFWCNPISGHNTLYWYLQNLGQGPELLIRYENEEAVDDSQLPKDRFSAERLKGVDSTLKIQPAELGDSAVYLCASSLDSAEDRFYEQYFGPGTRLTVT.

The chain recombines TRBV25-1 with TRBJ2-1; 8 bases map to TRBD2. The CDR3 runs to 13 residues. The V segment lost 8 bases and the J segment 3 bases; nucleotides outside the gene matches: 3. CDR1 is MGHDK and CDR2 is SYGVNS in the germline V gene. CDR3 sequence reads: CASGTSGYNEQFF. DNA of the CDR3: TGTGCCAGCGGTACTAGCGGCTACAATGAGCAGTTCTTC.

This clone was seen a few times. The chain employs TRBV19 and TRBJ2-7; 10 nucleotides match TRBD2. The CDR3 consists of 14 residues. The V segment lost 4 bases and the J segment 0 bases; nucleotides outside the gene matches: 0. Germline loops: CDR1 LNHDA, CDR2 SQIVND (reference sequence). The CDR3 spells CASSTSGSSYEQYF. The CDR3 DNA reads TGTGCCAGTAGTACTAGCGGGAGCTCCTACGAGCAGTACTTC.

This chain connects TRBV19 to TRBJ1-5, with TRBD1 matching 7 bases. The CDR3 runs to 15 residues. CDR1 and CDR2 (germline): LNHDA, SQIVND (reference sequence). The V gene end was trimmed by 5 bases and the J gene end by 2 bases; junction bases not matched to a gene: 6. CDR3 DNA: TGTGCCAGTAGTCGACAGGGCCTCGGCAATCAGCCCCAGCATTTT. It yields the protein CASSRQGLGNQPQHF. Together with reference TRBV19 and TRBJ1-5, the CDR3 gives the full variable domain: DGGITQSPKYLFRKEGQNVTLSCEQNLNHDAMYWYRQDPGQGLRLIYYSQIVNDFQKGDIAEGYSVSREKKESFPLTVTSAQKNPTAFYLCASSRQGLGNQPQHFGDGTRLSIL.

V gene TRBV28 combines with J gene TRBJ2-5; 8 positions agree with TRBD1. V shed 3 bases and J 4 bases; nucleotides not matched to a gene: 10. Germline V gene sequence: CDR1 MDHEN, CDR2 SYDVKM. The CDR3 runs 16 residues. CDR3 region: CASSFRFRGRRETQYF. The DNA for the CDR3 is TGTGCCAGCAGTTTTAGGTTCAGGGGGCGAAGAGAGACCCAGTACTTC.

This chain links TRBV14 with TRBJ2-5, with unresolved D. Germline V lookup: CDR1 SGHDN, CDR2 FVKESK. This CDR3 has 15 amino acids. Trimming left V 4 bases short and J 4 bases short, with 16 bases between. The CDR3 here is CASSPSSSSRETQYF. In nucleotides, the CDR3 is TGTGCCAGCAGCCCATCTAGTAGTAGTCGAGAGACCCAGTACTTC.